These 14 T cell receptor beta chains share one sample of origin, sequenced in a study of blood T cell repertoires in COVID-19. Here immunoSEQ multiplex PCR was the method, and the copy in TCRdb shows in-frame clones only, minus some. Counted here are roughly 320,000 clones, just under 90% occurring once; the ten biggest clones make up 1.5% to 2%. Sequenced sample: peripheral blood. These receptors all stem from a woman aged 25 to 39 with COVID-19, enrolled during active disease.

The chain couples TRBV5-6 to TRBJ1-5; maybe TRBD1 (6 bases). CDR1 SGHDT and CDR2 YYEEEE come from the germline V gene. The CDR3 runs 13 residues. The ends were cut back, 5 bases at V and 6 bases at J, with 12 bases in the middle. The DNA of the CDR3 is TGTGCCAGCAGGAAACAGGGAGCTCAGCCCCAGCATTTT. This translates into CASRKQGAQPQHF.

CDR3: CATSGGPFSANYGYTF. DNA of the CDR3: TGTGCCACCAGCGGGGGGCCTTTCTCAGCTAACTATGGCTACACCTTC. V usage is TRBV24-1 and J usage is TRBJ1-2; D is possibly TRBD1 (6 bases). The germline CDR1 and CDR2 sequences are KGHDR and SFDVKD. This CDR3 has 16 amino acids. V lost 7 bases and J lost 0, with 17 bases in between.

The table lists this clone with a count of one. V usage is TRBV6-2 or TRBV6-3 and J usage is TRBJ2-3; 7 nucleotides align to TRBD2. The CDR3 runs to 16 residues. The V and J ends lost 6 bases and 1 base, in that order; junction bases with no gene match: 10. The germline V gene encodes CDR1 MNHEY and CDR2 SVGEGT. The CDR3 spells CASSSPTSVGTDTQYF. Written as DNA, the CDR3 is TGTGCCAGCAGCTCTCCTACTAGCGTAGGCACAGATACGCAGTATTTT.

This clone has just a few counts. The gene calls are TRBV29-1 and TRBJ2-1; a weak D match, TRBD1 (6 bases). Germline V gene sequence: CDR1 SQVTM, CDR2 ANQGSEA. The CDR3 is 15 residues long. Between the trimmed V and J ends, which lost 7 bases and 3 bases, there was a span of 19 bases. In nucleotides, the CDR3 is TGCAGCGCCCCCCTGGGGGCAGGGGACTACAATGAGCAGTTCTTC. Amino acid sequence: CSAPLGAGDYNEQFF.

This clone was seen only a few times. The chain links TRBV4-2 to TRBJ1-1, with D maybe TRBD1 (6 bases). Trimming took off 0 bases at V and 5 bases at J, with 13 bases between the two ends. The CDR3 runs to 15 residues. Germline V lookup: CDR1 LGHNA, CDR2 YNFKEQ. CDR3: CASSQESRGVTEAFF. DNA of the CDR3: TGTGCCAGCAGCCAAGAGTCCAGGGGCGTTACTGAAGCTTTCTTT.

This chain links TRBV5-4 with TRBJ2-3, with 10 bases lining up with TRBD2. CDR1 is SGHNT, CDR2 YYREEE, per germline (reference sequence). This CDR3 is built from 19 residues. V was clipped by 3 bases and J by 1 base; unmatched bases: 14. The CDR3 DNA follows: TGTGCCAGCAGCTCCCTGGCTAGCGGGGGCACCATACGCACAGATACGCAGTATTTT. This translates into CASSSLASGGTIRTDTQYF. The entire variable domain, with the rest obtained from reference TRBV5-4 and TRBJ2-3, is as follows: ETGVTQSPTHLIKTRGQQVTLRCSSQSGHNTVSWYQQALGQGPQFIFQYYREEENGRGNFPPRFSGLQFPNYSSELNVNALELDDSALYLCASSSLASGGTIRTDTQYFGPGTRLTVL.

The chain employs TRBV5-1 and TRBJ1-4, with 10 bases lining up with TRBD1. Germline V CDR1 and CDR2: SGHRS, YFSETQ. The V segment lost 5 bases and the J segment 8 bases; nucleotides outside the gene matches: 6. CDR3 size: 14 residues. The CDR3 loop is CASSSGTGEEKLFF. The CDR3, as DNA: TGCGCCAGCAGTTCCGGGACAGGGGAGGAAAAACTGTTTTTT.

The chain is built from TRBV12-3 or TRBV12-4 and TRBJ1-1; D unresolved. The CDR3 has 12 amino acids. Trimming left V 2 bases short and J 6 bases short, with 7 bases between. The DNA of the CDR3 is TGTGCCAGCAGTTTATTAGATGCTGAAGCTTTCTTT. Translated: CASSLLDAEAFF.

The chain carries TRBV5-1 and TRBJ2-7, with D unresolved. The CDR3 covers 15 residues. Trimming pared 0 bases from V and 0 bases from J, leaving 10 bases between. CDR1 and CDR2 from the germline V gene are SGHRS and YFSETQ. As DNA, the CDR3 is TGCGCCAGCAGCTTGGGAACAGAGAGCTCCTACGAGCAGTACTTC. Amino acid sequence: CASSLGTESSYEQYF.

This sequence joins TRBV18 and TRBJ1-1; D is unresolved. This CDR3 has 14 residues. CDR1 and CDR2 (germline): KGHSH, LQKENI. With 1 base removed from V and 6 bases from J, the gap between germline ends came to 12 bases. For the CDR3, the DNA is TGTGCCAGCTCACCACTTTCGTTTGAGGCTGAAGCTTTCTTT. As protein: CASSPLSFEAEAFF.

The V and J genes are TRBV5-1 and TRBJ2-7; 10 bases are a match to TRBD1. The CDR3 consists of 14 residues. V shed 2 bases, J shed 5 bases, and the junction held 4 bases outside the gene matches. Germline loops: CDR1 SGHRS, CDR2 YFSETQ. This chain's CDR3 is CASSFDRGLHEQYF. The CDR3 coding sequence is TGCGCCAGCAGCTTTGACAGGGGGCTACACGAGCAGTACTTC.

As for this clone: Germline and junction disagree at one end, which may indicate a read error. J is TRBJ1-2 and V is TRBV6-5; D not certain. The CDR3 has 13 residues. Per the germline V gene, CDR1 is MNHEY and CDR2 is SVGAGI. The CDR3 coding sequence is TGTGCCAGCAGTTACTCGACTTCCCTTCTGGCCTCCTTC. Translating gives CASSYSTSLLASF.

CDR3 in amino acids: CASSYYSTNYGYTF. For the CDR3, the DNA is TGTGCCAGCAGCTACTACTCGACTAACTATGGCTACACCTTC. The J gene is TRBJ1-2, the V gene TRBV5-6; D call uncertain. This CDR3 is 14 amino acids long. The germline gives CDR1 SGHDT, CDR2 YYEEEE. V lost 3 bases, J lost 0 bases, and 9 bases lay in between.

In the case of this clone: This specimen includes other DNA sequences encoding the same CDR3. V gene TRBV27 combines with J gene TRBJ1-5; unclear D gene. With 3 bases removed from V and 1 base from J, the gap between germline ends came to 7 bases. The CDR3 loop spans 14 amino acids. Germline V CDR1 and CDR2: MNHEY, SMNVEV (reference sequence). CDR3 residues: CASSFRGSNQPQHF. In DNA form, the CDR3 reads TGTGCCAGCAGTTTTCGAGGGAGCAATCAGCCCCAGCATTTT.